The rows below give T cell receptor beta chains drawn from one sample of a study of blood T cell repertoires in COVID-19. Profiled with immunoSEQ multiplex PCR; TCRdb holds only in-frame clones, not every one. The sample includes over 110,000 clones, 80% to 90% seen only once; the top ten take 11%. Material for sequencing was PBMCs or T cells enriched from blood (not recorded which). These receptors were taken from a man aged 55 to 70 who had recovered from COVID-19. CDR3s include the opening cysteine and the closing phenylalanine or tryptophan. The order of the fields is D gene, J gene, V gene, clone size, CDR3 protein, CDR3 DNA. A D gene is named only where the DNA matches it firmly. Some rows have no size entry. The others give once, few or many, or a class for an expanded clone.

d_gene: TRBD2
j_gene: TRBJ2-5
v_gene: TRBV18
abundance: NA
CDR3aa: CASSHGTSGGIETQYF
CDR3nt: TGTGCCAGCTCACACGGGACTAGCGGAGGGATAGAGACCCAGTACTTC

d_gene: NA
j_gene: TRBJ2-3
v_gene: TRBV10-3
abundance: once
CDR3aa: CAISGLSTDTQYF
CDR3nt: TGTGCCATCAGTGGGCTTAGCACAGATACGCAGTATTTT

d_gene: TRBD1
j_gene: TRBJ1-1
v_gene: TRBV19
abundance: NA
CDR3aa: CASSIPRGRMNTEAFF
CDR3nt: TGTGCCAGTAGTATCCCCAGGGGGAGAATGAACACTGAAGCTTTCTTT

d_gene: NA
j_gene: TRBJ2-7
v_gene: TRBV5-1
abundance: NA
CDR3aa: CASSSQGNEQYF
CDR3nt: TGCGCCAGCAGCTCCCAGGGGAACGAGCAGTACTTC

d_gene: NA
j_gene: TRBJ2-7
v_gene: TRBV27
abundance: NA
CDR3aa: CASSLTGGGYEQYF
CDR3nt: TGTGCCAGCAGTTTGACAGGTGGGGGTTACGAGCAGTACTTC

d_gene: TRBD1
j_gene: TRBJ2-7
v_gene: TRBV6-5
abundance: NA
CDR3aa: CASTPTGGSYEQYF
CDR3nt: TGTGCCAGCACCCCCACAGGGGGGTCCTACGAGCAGTACTTC

d_gene: NA
j_gene: TRBJ1-2
v_gene: TRBV9
abundance: NA
CDR3aa: CATGENYGYTF
CDR3nt: TGTGCCACCGGGGAGAACTATGGCTACACCTTC

d_gene: NA
j_gene: TRBJ2-7
v_gene: TRBV21-1
abundance: NA
CDR3aa: CASLGQGAYEQYF
CDR3nt: TGTGCCAGCCTGGGGCAAGGTGCCTACGAGCAGTACTTC

d_gene: NA
j_gene: TRBJ1-5
v_gene: TRBV6-5
abundance: NA
CDR3aa: CASSYRRGQPQHF
CDR3nt: TGTGCCAGCAGTTACCGGAGGGGCCAGCCCCAGCATTTT

d_gene: NA
j_gene: TRBJ1-2
v_gene: TRBV5-1
abundance: NA
CDR3aa: CASRRPDIYGYTF
CDR3nt: TGCGCCAGCCGGAGACCGGACATCTATGGCTACACCTTC

d_gene: NA
j_gene: TRBJ1-6
v_gene: TRBV5-5
abundance: NA
CDR3aa: CASSLNRLSYNSPLHF
CDR3nt: TGTGCCAGCAGCTTAAACAGGTTGTCCTATAATTCACCCCTCCACTTT

d_gene: NA
j_gene: TRBJ1-6
v_gene: TRBV14
abundance: NA
CDR3aa: CASSHAARAGSPLHF
CDR3nt: TGTGCCAGCAGCCATGCGGCCCGGGCGGGTTCACCCCTCCACTTT

d_gene: NA
j_gene: TRBJ1-6
v_gene: TRBV7-6
abundance: once
CDR3aa: CASSLATGGVSPLHF
CDR3nt: TGTGCCAGCAGCTTAGCGACGGGGGGAGTTTCACCCCTCCACTTT

d_gene: NA
j_gene: TRBJ1-5
v_gene: TRBV19
abundance: few
CDR3aa: CASSSRHLTSNQPQHF
CDR3nt: TGTGCCAGTAGTTCCCGACACCTCACTAGCAATCAGCCCCAGCATTTT

d_gene: NA
j_gene: TRBJ2-1
v_gene: TRBV6-5
abundance: NA
CDR3aa: CASSYLAFSYNEQFF
CDR3nt: TGTGCCAGCAGTTATTTGGCTTTCTCCTACAATGAGCAGTTCTTC

d_gene: NA
j_gene: TRBJ1-3
v_gene: TRBV30
abundance: NA
CDR3aa: CAWSGTGSGNTIYF
CDR3nt: TGTGCCTGGAGTGGAACAGGCTCTGGAAACACCATATATTTT

d_gene: TRBD1
j_gene: TRBJ1-6
v_gene: TRBV6-5
abundance: NA
CDR3aa: CASSVGQGVWSPLHF
CDR3nt: TGTGCCAGCAGCGTTGGACAGGGGGTGTGGTCACCCCTCCACTTT

d_gene: NA
j_gene: TRBJ2-1
v_gene: TRBV6-1
abundance: NA
CDR3aa: CASSEPNEQFF
CDR3nt: TGTGCCAGCAGTGAACCTAATGAGCAGTTCTTC

d_gene: NA
j_gene: TRBJ1-2
v_gene: TRBV18
abundance: NA
CDR3aa: CASSPASLNEGTYGYTF
CDR3nt: TGTGCCAGCTCACCGGCCTCCTTGAATGAGGGTACCTATGGCTACACCTTC

d_gene: TRBD2
j_gene: TRBJ2-1
v_gene: TRBV11-3
abundance: NA
CDR3aa: CASSLETSGSYNEQFF
CDR3nt: TGTGCCAGCAGCTTAGAAACTAGCGGGTCCTACAATGAGCAGTTCTTC

d_gene: TRBD1
j_gene: TRBJ1-5
v_gene: TRBV7-8
abundance: NA
CDR3aa: CASSPRQGWQPQHF
CDR3nt: TGTGCCAGCAGCCCCCGACAGGGCTGGCAGCCCCAGCATTTT

d_gene: NA
j_gene: TRBJ1-6
v_gene: TRBV6-5
abundance: few
CDR3aa: CASSYSQINSPLHF
CDR3nt: TGTGCCAGCAGTTACTCACAGATTAATTCACCCCTCCACTTT

d_gene: NA
j_gene: TRBJ1-2
v_gene: TRBV6-2/TRBV6-3
abundance: NA
CDR3aa: CASSYSGVRKNYGYTF
CDR3nt: TGTGCCAGCAGTTACTCCGGTGTGCGGAAGAACTATGGCTACACCTTC

d_gene: NA
j_gene: TRBJ2-7
v_gene: TRBV30
abundance: NA
CDR3aa: CAWTIGLLSSYEQYF
CDR3nt: TGTGCCTGGACCATCGGACTTCTGAGCTCCTACGAGCAGTACTTC

d_gene: NA
j_gene: TRBJ2-7
v_gene: TRBV6-5
abundance: NA
CDR3aa: CASSYSGAGYPYEQYF
CDR3nt: TGTGCCAGCAGTTACAGTGGGGCAGGCTATCCCTACGAGCAGTACTTC

d_gene: NA
j_gene: TRBJ2-7
v_gene: TRBV28
abundance: NA
CDR3aa: CASSPSPSYEQYF
CDR3nt: TGTGCCAGCAGTCCCTCTCCTTCCTACGAGCAGTACTTC

d_gene: TRBD1
j_gene: TRBJ1-6
v_gene: TRBV2
abundance: NA
CDR3aa: CATDRTSYNSPLHF
CDR3nt: TGTGCCACGGACAGGACCTCCTATAATTCACCCCTCCACTTT

d_gene: TRBD1
j_gene: TRBJ1-1
v_gene: TRBV6-2/TRBV6-3
abundance: NA
CDR3aa: CASSSIPGGASEAFF
CDR3nt: TGTGCCAGCAGTTCGATTCCAGGGGGCGCGAGCGAAGCTTTCTTT

d_gene: NA
j_gene: TRBJ2-7
v_gene: TRBV29-1
abundance: NA
CDR3aa: CSGASVYEQYF
CDR3nt: TGCAGCGGGGCTAGCGTTTACGAGCAGTACTTC

d_gene: TRBD1
j_gene: TRBJ1-2
v_gene: TRBV5-5
abundance: NA
CDR3aa: CASSTGTGVYGYTF
CDR3nt: TGTGCCAGCAGCACCGGGACAGGGGTCTATGGCTACACCTTC

d_gene: TRBD2
j_gene: TRBJ2-1
v_gene: TRBV4-2
abundance: NA
CDR3aa: CASSQVGLAGGYSYNEQFF
CDR3nt: TGTGCCAGCAGCCAAGTCGGACTAGCGGGGGGGTACTCCTACAATGAGCAGTTCTTC

d_gene: TRBD2
j_gene: TRBJ2-2
v_gene: TRBV24-1
abundance: NA
CDR3aa: CATGTSGGPNTGELFF
CDR3nt: TGTGCCACCGGGACTAGCGGGGGGCCGAACACCGGGGAGCTGTTTTTT

d_gene: TRBD1
j_gene: TRBJ1-1
v_gene: TRBV12-3/TRBV12-4
abundance: NA
CDR3aa: CASSQGGGRTAFF
CDR3nt: TGTGCCAGCAGCCAGGGGGGCGGACGCACAGCTTTCTTT

d_gene: TRBD2
j_gene: TRBJ2-3
v_gene: TRBV5-1
abundance: NA
CDR3aa: CASSLDSGSTDTQYF
CDR3nt: TGCGCCAGCAGCCTAGATAGCGGGAGCACAGATACGCAGTATTTT

d_gene: NA
j_gene: TRBJ1-2
v_gene: TRBV4-1
abundance: NA
CDR3aa: CASSQDLGGTPYGYTF
CDR3nt: TGCGCCAGCAGCCAAGATCTCGGGGGGACACCCTATGGCTACACCTTC

d_gene: NA
j_gene: TRBJ1-5
v_gene: TRBV5-1
abundance: few
CDR3aa: CASSRGGETNQPQHF
CDR3nt: TGCGCCAGCAGCCGTGGGGGGGAAACGAATCAGCCCCAGCATTTT

d_gene: TRBD1
j_gene: TRBJ1-2
v_gene: TRBV12-3/TRBV12-4
abundance: NA
CDR3aa: CASTYRGTYGYTF
CDR3nt: TGTGCCAGCACCTACAGGGGAACCTATGGCTACACCTTC

d_gene: NA
j_gene: TRBJ1-1
v_gene: TRBV28
abundance: NA
CDR3aa: CASSRGHSNTEAFF
CDR3nt: TGTGCCAGCAGTCGCGGGCACTCGAACACTGAAGCTTTCTTT

d_gene: NA
j_gene: TRBJ1-4
v_gene: TRBV7-9
abundance: few
CDR3aa: CASSSISGTPNEKLFF
CDR3nt: TGTGCCAGCAGCTCAATTTCCGGGACACCTAATGAAAAACTGTTTTTT

d_gene: NA
j_gene: TRBJ2-7
v_gene: TRBV7-8
abundance: NA
CDR3aa: CASNGGPYEQYF
CDR3nt: TGTGCCAGCAACGGGGGACCTTACGAGCAGTACTTC

d_gene: NA
j_gene: TRBJ1-2
v_gene: TRBV30
abundance: NA
CDR3aa: CAWSQDGARAYTF
CDR3nt: TGTGCCTGGAGCCAAGACGGAGCGAGAGCCTACACCTTC